This entry lists 30 T cell receptor beta chains sequenced from one sample in a study of blood T cells in healthy people across ages. The use of a sample-barcoded 5' primer and a J-beta primer mix characterized a second PCR of about 6 to 11 cycles. TCRdb re-called the 5' RACE reads with MiXCR, one entry per CDR3 protein. The sample gives more than 1,400,000 distinct CDR3 sequences, approximately 38% of which show up once; 7.9% is in the top ten. The source material was blood. These receptor sequences come from a woman between 18 and 29 years old in good health.

The V gene is TRBV6-5, the J gene TRBJ1-4; D might be TRBD1 (5 bases). Trimming removed 2 bases from V and 6 bases from J, with 16 bases in between. The germline V gene has CDR1 MNHEY and CDR2 SVGAGI. There are 16 residues in the CDR3. The DNA of the CDR3 is TGTGCCAGCAGTTACAATCCCCGGGGGGGGGATGAAAAACTGTTTTTT. Translation gives CASSYNPRGGDEKLFF.

This clonotype was detected once. The chain combines TRBV6-6 with TRBJ1-2; 8 bases agree with TRBD1. V gave up 10 bases and J gave up 6 bases; unmatched junction bases: 7. CDR1 is MNHNY and CDR2 is SVGAGI in the germline V gene (reference sequence). The CDR3 is 12 amino acids. The CDR3 DNA reads as TGTGCCATTCGGACAGGGACCGATGGCTACACCTTC. Translation gives CAIRTGTDGYTF.

About this clonotype: One base away lies a much larger clone, so this may be a sequencing read error. The chain couples TRBV6-4 to TRBJ2-1; 7 positions agree with TRBD1. CDR1 MRHNA and CDR2 SNTAGT come from the germline V gene. This CDR3 spans 13 amino acids. V gave up 2 bases and J gave up 8 bases; unmatched junction bases: 3. The CDR3 DNA sequence: TGTGCCAGCAGTGACAGGGGGCACGATGAGCAGTTCTTC. Translating it yields CASSDRGHDEQFF.

The rearrangement joins TRBV12-3 or TRBV12-4 to TRBJ2-3; 10 nucleotides align to TRBD2. This CDR3 comprises 16 residues. V lost 3 bases and J lost 9; bases outside the gene matches: 12. In nucleotides, the CDR3 is TGTGCCAGCAGTTTGGCTAGCGGGAGCGGGCTTAGAACGCAGTATTTT. It is translated as CASSLASGSGLRTQYF.

The chain combines TRBV20-1 with TRBJ1-5; 8 bases line up with TRBD1. Looked up from germline, CDR1 is DFQATT and CDR2 is SNEGSKA (reference sequence). The CDR3 spans 16 residues. V shed 3 bases, J shed 4 bases, and the junction held 11 bases outside the gene matches. The CDR3 coding sequence is TGCAGTGCTAGTTGGTGGACCCGGACAGGGAATCAGCCCCAGCATTTT. This sequence encodes CSASWWTRTGNQPQHF.

The chain recombines TRBV12-3 or TRBV12-4 with TRBJ2-5; 7 bases line up with TRBD1. Losses at the gene ends were 5 bases for V and 5 bases for J; bases not matched to a gene: 8. CDR3 length equals 14 residues. The CDR3, as DNA: TGTGCCAGCAGTGGGACAGTACCAAAGGAGACCCAGTACTTC. Its protein is CASSGTVPKETQYF.

The rearrangement joins TRBV12-3 or TRBV12-4 to TRBJ2-7; 7 nucleotides line up with TRBD2. The V and J ends lost 7 bases and 2 bases, in that order; junction bases with no gene match: 11. The CDR3 extends over 15 amino acids. The CDR3 loop reads CASTWHLSGTYEQYF. The CDR3 nucleotides are TGTGCCAGCACCTGGCATTTAAGCGGGACCTACGAGCAGTACTTC.

This clonotype was detected only a few times. The V and J genes are TRBV5-1 and TRBJ2-7; D is unresolved. The V and J ends lost 0 bases and 3 bases respectively, with 10 bases between them. There are 14 residues in the CDR3. Germline-derived CDR1 and CDR2 are SGHRS and YFSETQ. CDR3 residues: CASSLATGDYEQYF. The CDR3 DNA follows: TGCGCCAGCAGCTTGGCCACGGGCGACTACGAGCAGTACTTC.

The chain joins TRBV12-5 to TRBJ2-1; D is unresolved. Germline V lookup: CDR1 LGHNT, CDR2 FRNRAP. V was pared by 0 bases and J by 9 bases, with 6 bases between. The CDR3 runs to 12 residues. CDR3 amino acids: CASGLVVSEQFF. For the CDR3, the DNA is TGTGCTAGTGGTTTGGTCGTTAGTGAGCAGTTCTTC. Complete variable domain (other parts from reference TRBV12-5 and TRBJ2-1): DARVTQTPRHKVTEMGQEVTMRCQPILGHNTVFWYRQTMMQGLELLAYFRNRAPLDDSGMPKDRFSAEMPDATLATLKIQPSEPRDSAVYFCASGLVVSEQFFGPGTRLTVL.

Details on this clonotype: This may arise from a read error, as a much more abundant clone is one base away. CDR3 DNA: TGTGCCAGCAGCGTCGGAGATTACGAGCAGTTCTTC. Amino acid sequence: CASSVGDYEQFF. The rearrangement uses TRBV9 and TRBJ2-1; D remains ambiguous. Per germline, CDR1 SGDLS and CDR2 YYNGEE. Trimming pared 2 bases from V and 10 bases from J, leaving 10 bases between. The CDR3 runs to 12 residues. The complete variable domain, with remaining parts taken from reference TRBV9 and TRBJ2-1, reads DSGVTQTPKHLITATGQRVTLRCSPRSGDLSVYWYQQSLDQGLQFLIQYYNGEERAKGNILERFSAQQFPDLHSELNLSSLELGDSALYFCASSVGDYEQFFGPGTRLTVL.

This rearrangement joins TRBV7-8 to TRBJ2-1; TRBD2 agrees at 11 bases. V lost 4 bases to trimming and J lost 10 bases; unmatched junction nucleotides: 12. The CDR3 consists of 16 residues. Germline values: CDR1 SGHVS, CDR2 FQNEAQ. Here the CDR3 DNA reads TGTGCCAGCAGCTCGAAGGGGGGACTAGCGGCCTGGGAGCAGTTCTTC. Residues: CASSSKGGLAAWEQFF. The complete variable domain, with remaining parts taken from reference TRBV7-8 and TRBJ2-1, reads GAGVSQSPRYKVAKRGQDVALRCDPISGHVSLFWYQQALGQGPEFLTYFQNEAQLDKSGLPSDRFFAERPEGSVSTLKIQRTQQEDSAVYLCASSSKGGLAAWEQFFGPGTRLTVL.

The chain combines TRBV6-6 with TRBJ2-7; the D is unclear. The CDR3 covers 13 residues. Germline V lookup: CDR1 MNHNY, CDR2 SVGAGI (reference sequence). Trimming removed 4 bases from V and 7 bases from J, with 14 bases in between. The DNA of the CDR3 is TGTGCCAGCAGTTCCCTCAGCTGGGATGAGCAGTACTTC. This sequence encodes CASSSLSWDEQYF.

This chain uses TRBV7-2 with TRBJ2-2; D remains ambiguous. The CDR3 totals 14 residues. Germline-derived CDR1 and CDR2 are SGHTA and FQGNSA. V was shortened by 2 bases and J by 0 bases, with 4 bases between the two germline ends. The CDR3, as DNA: TGTGCCAGCAGCTTAAATCCGAACACCGGGGAGCTGTTTTTT. Residues: CASSLNPNTGELFF.

There are a few counts of this clonotype. V and J are TRBV5-6 and TRBJ2-7, with D possibly TRBD1 on 5 matching bases. There are 13 residues in the CDR3. Germline lookup yields CDR1 SGHDT and CDR2 YYEEEE. Trimming took 4 bases from V and 6 from J, leaving 14 bases between them. The DNA of the CDR3 is TGTGCCAGCAGCCCGGACAAGACGCGCGAGCAGTACTTC. This codes for CASSPDKTREQYF.

The table lists this clonotype with many counts. CDR3 nucleotides: TGTGCCAGCACCTTCGGGACAGGGCCCTACGAGCAGTACTTC. This gives the protein CASTFGTGPYEQYF. The chain employs TRBV12-3 or TRBV12-4 and TRBJ2-7; TRBD1 aligns across 9 bases. Trimming removed 7 bases from V and 2 bases from J; junction bases left unmatched: 6. This CDR3 is built from 14 residues.

This clonotype was counted between two and nine times. This chain uses TRBV7-9 with TRBJ2-1; 7 bases are a match to TRBD1. The CDR3 spans 13 residues. The ends lost 5 bases at V and 8 bases at J; junction bases unmatched: 6. Germline CDR1 reads SEHNR; CDR2 reads FQNEAQ (reference sequence). CDR3 residues: CASSPGTAYEQFF. The DNA for the CDR3 is TGTGCCAGCAGCCCGGGGACAGCCTATGAGCAGTTCTTC.

This chain joins TRBV7-2 and TRBJ2-7, with 8 positions matching TRBD1. This CDR3 spans 16 amino acids. Germline values: CDR1 SGHTA, CDR2 FQGNSA. Trimming took 5 bases from V and 2 from J; bases not matched to a gene: 11. CDR3 residues: CASSLPVDRVAYEQYF. The CDR3 DNA is TGTGCCAGCAGCCTACCTGTGGACAGGGTGGCCTACGAGCAGTACTTC.

A few counts support this clonotype. The V call is TRBV3-1, the J call TRBJ2-3; TRBD1 matches at 8 bases. Germline-derived CDR1 and CDR2 are LGHDT and YNNKEL (reference sequence). Unmatched junction bases numbered 7, after V lost 6 bases and J lost 11 bases. The CDR3 is 12 amino acids. CDR3 in amino acids: CASSYTGTGQYF. CDR3 nucleotides: TGTGCCAGCAGTTACACCGGGACAGGGCAGTATTTT.

This clonotype has just a few counts. The chain combines TRBV6-5 with TRBJ1-2, with 8 positions matching TRBD1. This CDR3 is built from 14 residues. After removal of 4 bases from V and 7 bases from J, the junction contained 8 bases not matched to a gene. Germline CDR1 MNHEY, CDR2 SVGAGI. CDR3 amino acids: CASSSRGRAGGYTF. In DNA, the CDR3 is TGTGCCAGCAGTTCCAGGGGGCGCGCGGGTGGCTACACCTTC.

The chain employs TRBV7-9 and TRBJ2-2; D might be TRBD1 or TRBD2, each matching 5 bases. V lost 1 base and J 3 bases, leaving 12 bases between the germline ends. In germline, CDR1 is SEHNR, CDR2 FQNEAQ (reference sequence). The CDR3 runs 16 residues. CDR3 nucleotide sequence: TGTGCCAGCAGCTTAGGTCCTAGAGGGGACACCGGGGAGCTGTTTTTT. Its translation: CASSLGPRGDTGELFF.

The rearrangement links TRBV12-3 or TRBV12-4 to TRBJ2-1; 8 bases agree with TRBD2. J was trimmed by 4 bases and V by 6 bases; bases with no gene match: 8. The CDR3 spans 15 residues. The DNA for the CDR3 is TGTGCCAGCAGCCTTAGCGGGATGACATACAATGAGCAGTTCTTC. Translation gives CASSLSGMTYNEQFF.

The V gene is TRBV12-3 or TRBV12-4, the J gene TRBJ1-2; maybe TRBD1 (6 bases). The CDR3 is 18 amino acids. V was cut by 7 bases and J by 7 bases, with 31 bases left in between. The CDR3 sequence is CASTRGGTGSTPGGGYTF. CDR3 DNA: TGTGCCAGCACCCGAGGGGGTACAGGGTCCACCCCTGGGGGTGGCTACACCTTC.

This clonotype was seen only a few times. Being one base from a much bigger clone, this may be a read error. The chain combines TRBV28 with TRBJ1-3; D is unresolved. The CDR3 length is 14 residues. CDR1 MDHEN and CDR2 SYDVKM come from the germline V gene. Trimming took off 2 bases at V and 6 bases at J, with 11 bases between the two ends. CDR3 protein: CASSLREGVNTIYF. CDR3 DNA: TGTGCCAGCAGTTTACGGGAGGGAGTAAACACCATATATTTT.

This clonotype turned up a few times. The CDR3: CASSKGQGKWNEQFF. CDR3 nucleotide sequence: TGTGCCAGCAGCAAAGGACAGGGGAAATGGAATGAGCAGTTCTTC. This sequence joins TRBV7-8 and TRBJ2-1; 9 bases agree with TRBD1. CDR1 is SGHVS, CDR2 FQNEAQ, per germline. V lost 5 bases to trimming and J lost 7 bases; unmatched junction nucleotides: 9. The CDR3 runs 15 residues.

This clonotype came up a few times. In DNA, the CDR3 is TGTGCCAGCAGCGGGAGGACAGTATACGAGCAGTACTTC. Its translation: CASSGRTVYEQYF. The chain employs TRBV7-2 and TRBJ2-7, with D perhaps being TRBD1 or TRBD2 (6 bases each). The germline V gene has CDR1 SGHTA and CDR2 FQGNSA. V was trimmed by 5 bases and J by 4 bases, leaving 12 bases between them. CDR3 length equals 13 residues.

The chain joins TRBV10-3 to TRBJ2-5, with 8 bases lining up with TRBD2. In germline, CDR1 is ENHRY, CDR2 SYGVKD. This CDR3 is built from 15 residues. V was clipped by 2 bases and J by 5 bases; unmatched bases: 7. This CDR3 reads CAISEGGGRTETQYF. The CDR3 DNA reads as TGTGCCATCAGTGAGGGCGGGGGGCGTACGGAGACCCAGTACTTC.

As for this clonotype: This may be a read error: a much more frequent sequence differs by one nucleotide. The chain employs TRBV7-2 and TRBJ2-3, with TRBD2 identical over 13 bases. Germline-derived CDR1 and CDR2 are SGHTA and FQGNSA. CDR3 length: 15 residues. V lost 7 bases to trimming and J lost 6 bases; unmatched junction nucleotides: 7. The CDR3 spells CASNSRLAGGDTQYF. CDR3 in DNA: TGTGCCAGCAACTCCCGACTAGCGGGAGGCGATACGCAGTATTTT. The whole variable domain, filled in from reference TRBV7-2 and TRBJ2-3, reads GAGVSQSPSNKVTEKGKDVELRCDPISGHTALYWYRQSLGQGLEFLIYFQGNSAPDKSGLPSDRFSAERTGGSVSTLTIQRTQQEDSAVYLCASNSRLAGGDTQYFGPGTRLTVL.

This chain links TRBV30 with TRBJ1-2; TRBD1 might be the D (5 bases). Trimming left V 1 base short and J 1 base short, with 13 bases between. The CDR3 loop spans 15 amino acids. CDR1 GTSNPN and CDR2 SVGIG come from the germline V gene (reference sequence). The CDR3 sequence: CAWSGDGGLNYGYTF. Here the CDR3 DNA reads TGTGCCTGGAGTGGAGACGGGGGTCTTAACTATGGCTACACCTTC.

This clonotype has just a few counts. The chain employs TRBV9 and TRBJ2-1, with unresolved D. Germline CDR1 and CDR2: SGDLS and YYNGEE. Deletions cut 0 bases from V and 12 bases from J, with 10 bases between. The CDR3 runs 12 residues. The CDR3 sequence is CASSVGNSGQFF. Written as DNA, the CDR3 is TGTGCCAGCAGCGTAGGTAACTCGGGGCAGTTCTTC.

The chain is built from TRBV9 and TRBJ2-4, with a tentative D call TRBD2 (5 bases). CDR1 is SGDLS and CDR2 is YYNGEE in the germline V gene. CDR3 length equals 16 residues. V lost 0 bases and J lost 5, with 15 bases in between. The CDR3 coding sequence is TGTGCCAGCAGCGTAGTGCCGGGAATCGGGCAAAACATTCAGTACTTC. Protein product: CASSVVPGIGQNIQYF.